The subject of this entry is one T cell receptor (beta chain). Its antigen is still unknown. This entry comes from a study of T cell responses to AZD1222 COVID-19 vaccine. Study-wide results and limits: Nearly half of unique spike-specific TCRs reportedly avoided B.1.351 and B.1.1.7 mutated regions. Every sample of the repertoires postdated the peak T cell response. Increases in Spike-specific TCR breadth and depth were seen after two AZD1222 doses. Baseline serology detected seropositivity in only 5 to 7 AZD1222 recipients.

Measured with immunoSEQ multiplex PCR; TCRdb has only the in-frame clones, and not every one. This sample has some 120,000 clones, with 70% to 90% found just once. The sequence was collected from an adult in good health. This material consisted of peripheral blood, taken on day 0 of AZD1222 vaccination.

The CDR3 loop reads CASSQAALGYTF. The CDR3 DNA sequence: TGTGCCAGCAGCCAAGCTGCACTCGGCTACACCTTC. The rearrangement links TRBV14 to TRBJ1-2; no reliable D call. The CDR3 totals 12 residues. The V end was cut by 1 base, the J end by 8 bases, with 8 bases between. Germline-derived CDR1 and CDR2 are SGHDN and FVKESK.